This entry concerns a single T cell receptor beta chain. The data were produced by immunoSEQ multiplex PCR, yet TCRdb's version contains in-frame clones alone and is incomplete. The table lists 220,000 or so clones, around 88% of them singletons, with around 2.1% in the top ten. This sample is drawn from a study of blood T cell repertoires in COVID-19. Two negative PCRs, clearance, or symptom resolution had been documented for recovered Cohort 3 donors. Sequencing used PBMCs or T cells enriched from blood (not recorded which). This TCR came from a woman aged 50 to 60 who had recovered from COVID-19.

The CDR3 protein is CASGLVPKGQGAPWVGEQFF. In nucleotides, the CDR3 is TGTGCTAGTGGTTTGGTCCCCAAGGGACAGGGGGCTCCCTGGGTTGGTGAGCAGTTCTTC. The rearrangement uses TRBV12-5 and TRBJ2-1, with TRBD1 identical over 12 bases. Trimming at V came to 0 bases and at J to 9 bases, leaving 18 bases not matched to a gene. This CDR3 has 20 residues. The V gene's germline CDR1 is LGHNT and CDR2 FRNRAP.